The TCR beta chain described here comes from a study of cytomegalovirus exposure and HLA in healthy donors. This CDR3 region has 13 residues. V dropped 4 bases and J dropped 4 bases, with 11 bases sitting between them. CDR1 and CDR2 from the germline V gene are GTSNPN and SVGIG (reference sequence). Every donor was a healthy person donating bone marrow. The PCR made use of 60 Vbeta and 13 Jbeta primers. Repertoires were generated with immunoSEQ multiplex PCR, while TCRdb's copy carries only in-frame clones and drops some. The sample has some 140,000 clones; about 80% are singletons. Overall study results and limits: Roughly even sequencing depth across donors was the assumption behind the presence/absence analyses.

In this sample, this clone turned up a few times. Its cognate antigen is unknown. Input material: PBMCs. This receptor was obtained from a man under 40 in good health and CMV-seronegative. V usage is TRBV30 and J usage is TRBJ1-5, with D perhaps TRBD1 (5 bases). The CDR3 loop is CAWTAGLNQPQHF. Here the CDR3 DNA reads TGTGCCTGGACAGCAGGGCTAAATCAGCCCCAGCATTTT.